This passage covers 27 T cell receptor beta chains from one sample sequenced in a study of blood T cells in healthy people across ages. Next came a second PCR, run for about 7 to 12 cycles, which used a sample-barcoded 5' primer along with a J-beta primer mix. TCRdb used MiXCR to reprocess the 5' RACE reads, holding one entry per CDR3 protein. The top ten hold 3% of the sample, which has about 780,000 distinct CDR3 sequences, roughly 25% seen once. The data also belong to a second study, concerning T cells of mothers and their children.

The sequenced sample consisted of blood. These receptors were obtained from a boy between 10 and 17 years old in good health.

This clonotype turned up a few times. This rearrangement joins TRBV12-5 to TRBJ2-3; D remains ambiguous. This CDR3 is 16 amino acids long. The V gene's germline CDR1 is LGHNT and CDR2 FRNRAP. Trimming pared 5 bases from V and 1 base from J, leaving 16 bases between. The CDR3 coding sequence is TGTGCTAGTGGTCCCAAAAGGTGGAGCGGCACAGATACGCAGTATTTT. Protein: CASGPKRWSGTDTQYF.

The V and J genes are TRBV7-9 and TRBJ2-5; D perhaps matches TRBD1 (6 bases). The J call may be incorrect, as the DNA end agrees better with TRBJ2-7. The germline V gene has CDR1 SEHNR and CDR2 FQNEAQ (reference sequence). The CDR3 runs 14 residues. The CDR3 loop reads CASSPRDTAYEQYF. The CDR3 coding sequence is TGTGCCAGCAGCCCCCGGGACACAGCCTACGAGCAGTACTTC.

This clonotype has only a few counts. Compared with germline, one end of the junction differs, possibly owing to a read error. The rearrangement joins TRBV27 to TRBJ2-5; maybe TRBD1 (6 bases). CDR1 and CDR2 from the germline V gene are MNHEY and SMNVEV (reference sequence). CDR3 length equals 18 residues. The CDR3 region is CASSLISALRGVEETQYF. For the CDR3, the DNA is TGTGCCAGCAGTTTAATTAGCGCCCTCAGGGGTGTCGAAGAAACCCAGTACTTC.

The rearrangement links TRBV4-2 to TRBJ2-7, with a tentative D call TRBD2 (6 bases). V was pared by 1 base and J by 2 bases, with 12 bases between. Germline V gene lookup returns CDR1 LGHNA and CDR2 YNFKEQ. The CDR3 is made up of 15 amino acids. The CDR3 DNA follows: TGTGCCAGCAGCCAAGTAGGGGAGCGGGCCTACGAGCAGTACTTC. Its protein product is CASSQVGERAYEQYF.

This clonotype was picked up a small number of times. This chain links TRBV7-9 with TRBJ2-5, with TRBD1 as a possible D gene (5 bases). Germline-derived CDR1 and CDR2 are SEHNR and FQNEAQ (reference sequence). The CDR3 spans 15 residues. V lost 1 base and J lost 5, with 14 bases in between. CDR3 sequence (DNA): TGTGCCAGCAGCTTAGGGGCAGGGTCTAGGGAGACCCAGTACTTC. It translates to CASSLGAGSRETQYF.

Remarks on this clonotype: At one end the junction does not follow the germline gene, possibly because of a read error. The J gene is TRBJ2-1, the V gene TRBV20-1; 7 bases agree with TRBD2. Germline loops: CDR1 DFQATT, CDR2 SNEGSKA (reference sequence). This CDR3 contains 16 residues. The CDR3 spells CSARDLGTGDYNEQLF. The CDR3 DNA sequence: TGCAGTGCTAGAGATCTTGGGACTGGGGACTACAATGAGCAGCTCTTC.

A few counts support this clonotype. No DNA is shown, since the ends of the CDR3 on it are uncertain; the CDR3 is the one TCRdb lists. The chain is built from TRBV30 and TRBJ2-4; TRBD1 is the table's D call and was not checked against the DNA. Germline V CDR1 and CDR2: GTSNPN, SVGIG (reference sequence). The CDR3 has 13 amino acids, counting both end residues. CDR3 protein: CAWAPGAKNIQYF.

The sample holds a few counts of this clonotype. The chain recombines TRBV20-1 with TRBJ2-7, with 9 nucleotides matching TRBD1. Germline-derived CDR1 and CDR2 are DFQATT and SNEGSKA (reference sequence). This CDR3 is 13 amino acids long. V lost 7 bases, J lost 7 bases, and 11 bases stayed unmatched. Here the CDR3 DNA reads TGCAGTGTGTCGGGGGACAGGGAGGAAGAGCAGTACTTC. Its translation: CSVSGDREEEQYF.

The V and J genes are TRBV5-1 and TRBJ2-5; 10 bases map to TRBD2. Germline CDR1 SGHRS, CDR2 YFSETQ. CDR3 length: 16 amino acids. V shed 2 bases, J shed 3 bases, and the junction held 7 bases outside the gene matches. The CDR3 sequence is CASSLGSGGAKETQYF. The CDR3 DNA reads as TGCGCCAGCAGCTTAGGAAGCGGGGGGGCCAAAGAGACCCAGTACTTC.

Points on this clonotype: At one boundary the junction diverges from the germline segment, which might be a read error. This chain connects TRBV5-1 to TRBJ2-3; the D gene is possibly TRBD2 (6 bases). This CDR3 comprises 14 residues. Germline values: CDR1 SGHRS, CDR2 YFSETQ. The CDR3 DNA follows: TGTGCCAGCGAAGGAACAGGTGGGGGGGATACGCAGTATTTT. It specifies CASEGTGGGDTQYF.

V and J are TRBV29-1 and TRBJ1-1; 8 nucleotides match TRBD1. This CDR3 is 14 amino acids long. After removal of 2 bases from V and 9 bases from J, the junction contained 11 bases not matched to a gene. Germline V gives CDR1 SQVTM, CDR2 ANQGSEA. The CDR3 DNA reads as TGCAGCGTTGAATCGAGACAGGGGTCCCCGAAAGCTTTCTTT. As protein: CSVESRQGSPKAFF.

V is TRBV2 and J is TRBJ1-2; a possible D gene is TRBD1 (5 bases). Trimming pared 7 bases from V and 1 base from J, leaving 10 bases between. This CDR3 is built from 13 residues. Per germline, CDR1 SNHLY and CDR2 FYNNEI. CDR3 in amino acids: CASKGTVNYGYTF. CDR3 DNA: TGTGCCAGCAAAGGGACGGTTAACTATGGCTACACCTTC.

The J gene is TRBJ1-4, the V gene TRBV12-3 or TRBV12-4; 9 positions match TRBD1. This CDR3 contains 15 residues. V shed 5 bases and J 8 bases; nucleotides not matched to a gene: 9. The chain's CDR3 is CASSLGDRDEEKLFF. Written as DNA, the CDR3 is TGTGCCAGCAGTCTCGGGGACAGGGATGAAGAAAAACTGTTTTTT.

This clonotype has more than one count but fewer than ten. The chain combines TRBV2 with TRBJ2-5, with unresolved D. V shed 4 bases and J shed 6 bases, with 18 bases lying between them. The CDR3 is made up of 15 amino acids. Germline CDR1 SNHLY, CDR2 FYNNEI. The CDR3 here is CASSGSRTNSKTQYF. CDR3 coding DNA: TGTGCCAGCAGTGGATCGAGAACAAACTCCAAGACCCAGTACTTC.

This clonotype was detected a few times. This chain connects TRBV4-2 to TRBJ1-4; the D is unclear. Germline CDR1 reads LGHNA; CDR2 reads YNFKEQ. The ends were cut back, 4 bases at V and 2 bases at J, with 11 bases in the middle. The CDR3 runs 15 residues. CDR3 nucleotides: TGTGCCAGCAGCCCCTATCGGACCACTAATGAAAAACTGTTTTTT. It translates to CASSPYRTTNEKLFF.

This clonotype was seen ten or more times. The J gene is TRBJ2-7, the V gene TRBV19; 7 bases agree with TRBD2. Germline V gene lookup returns CDR1 LNHDA and CDR2 SQIVND (reference sequence). CDR3 length equals 13 residues. With 5 bases clipped from V and 3 bases from J, the junction kept 4 bases outside the gene matches. The CDR3 DNA reads TGTGCCAGTAGTTTGGGGACTAACTACGAGCAGTACTTC. Its translation: CASSLGTNYEQYF. Supplemented by reference TRBV19 and TRBJ2-7, the full variable domain reads DGGITQSPKYLFRKEGQNVTLSCEQNLNHDAMYWYRQDPGQGLRLIYYSQIVNDFQKGDIAEGYSVSREKKESFPLTVTSAQKNPTAFYLCASSLGTNYEQYFGPGTRLTVT.

This clonotype was picked up a small number of times. The chain joins TRBV2 to TRBJ2-1; D unclear. The DNA end favors TRBJ2-7, so the J call may be wrong. This CDR3 contains 11 residues. Per the germline V gene, CDR1 is SNHLY and CDR2 is FYNNEI. CDR3 DNA: TGTGCCAGCACCCCGCTCTACGAGCAGTACTTC. Its protein is CASTPLYEQYF.

This clonotype has a handful of counts. This chain's CDR3 is CASSSRTGTGELFF. CDR3 nucleotide sequence: TGTGCCAGCAGTTCGCGGACCGGGACCGGGGAGCTGTTTTTT. J is TRBJ2-2 and V is TRBV2; D gene uncertain. Trimming removed 5 bases from V and 5 bases from J, with 12 bases in between. Germline CDR1 SNHLY, CDR2 FYNNEI. The CDR3 contains 14 residues.

This clonotype was picked up one time. The chain carries TRBV5-1 and TRBJ1-1; 7 nucleotides match TRBD1. Germline V lookup: CDR1 SGHRS, CDR2 YFSETQ. J lost 2 bases, V lost 5 bases, and 3 bases had no gene match. The CDR3 is 13 residues long. The DNA of the CDR3 is TGCGCCAGCAGAGGACAGGACAACACTGAAGCTTTCTTT. It is translated as CASRGQDNTEAFF.

The rearrangement joins TRBV6-1 to TRBJ2-3; unclear D gene. Trimming cost V 4 bases and J 3 bases, with 11 bases left between them. This CDR3 has 14 residues. The V gene's germline CDR1 is MNHNS and CDR2 SASEGT. The CDR3 nucleotides are TGTGCCAGCAGTGTAAAGGGTACTACAGATACGCAGTATTTT. Protein product: CASSVKGTTDTQYF.

The CDR3 region has the DNA TGTGCCAGCAGCGCTTCCGCTATGTACCAAGAGACCCAGTACTTC. This translates into CASSASAMYQETQYF. V gene TRBV9 combines with J gene TRBJ2-5; the D is unclear. The V gene lost 3 bases and the J gene lost 0 bases, with 12 bases spanning the gap. CDR3 length equals 15 residues. The V gene's germline CDR1 is SGDLS and CDR2 YYNGEE.

V and J are TRBV7-2 and TRBJ1-1; D is possibly TRBD1 (5 bases). Trimming left V 7 bases short and J 4 bases short, with 16 bases between. Germline V gene data show CDR1 as SGHTA and CDR2 as FQGNSA. The CDR3 is made up of 14 amino acids. In DNA, the CDR3 is TGTGCCAGCACCGCCAGGGCCGTGGGCACTGAAGCTTTCTTT. It translates to CASTARAVGTEAFF.

This clonotype was seen only a few times. The CDR3 reads CASSFSFVGTPFNTYEQYF. As DNA, the CDR3 is TGTGCCAGCAGCTTCTCTTTTGTCGGGACACCCTTCAACACCTACGAGCAGTACTTC. J is TRBJ2-7 and V is TRBV28, with D possibly TRBD1 on 6 matching bases. Germline V gives CDR1 MDHEN, CDR2 SYDVKM. Deletions cut 6 bases from V and 2 bases from J, with 29 bases between. CDR3 length equals 19 residues.

The chain has TRBV9 and TRBJ2-6; D is unclear. Germline values: CDR1 SGDLS, CDR2 YYNGEE. Trimming removed 4 bases from V and 1 base from J, with 9 bases in between. The CDR3 runs to 15 residues. CDR3 DNA: TGTGCCAGCAGCACACGGTATTCTGGGGCCAACGTCCTGACTTTC. Encoded protein: CASSTRYSGANVLTF.

V usage is TRBV10-3 and J usage is TRBJ1-3; D perhaps matches TRBD1 (6 bases). Looked up from germline, CDR1 is ENHRY and CDR2 is SYGVKD. The V end lost 2 bases, the J end lost 1 base, and 9 bases lay between the germline ends. CDR3 size: 15 residues. CDR3 nucleotide sequence: TGTGCCATCAGTGAGGACGGGACATCTGGAAACACCATATATTTT. Protein: CAISEDGTSGNTIYF.

This sequence joins TRBV28 and TRBJ1-1; D may be TRBD1 (6 bases). The germline CDR1 and CDR2 sequences are MDHEN and SYDVKM. This CDR3 has 14 residues. Trimming removed 4 bases from V and 5 bases from J, with 14 bases in between. The CDR3 reads CASSSTVRGTEAFF. As DNA, the CDR3 is TGTGCCAGCAGTTCCACAGTAAGGGGGACTGAAGCTTTCTTT.

V gene TRBV27 combines with J gene TRBJ1-1, with D perhaps matching TRBD1 (5 bases). Germline V gene sequence: CDR1 MNHEY, CDR2 SMNVEV (reference sequence). The CDR3 is 13 residues long. Trimming took 5 bases from V and 4 from J, leaving 11 bases between them. The CDR3 is CASSAYRFTEAFF. The DNA of the CDR3 is TGTGCCAGCAGTGCTTACAGGTTCACTGAAGCTTTCTTT.